Below are 20 T cell receptor beta chains sequenced from a single sample in a study of T cells after yellow fever vaccination. TCRdb called the 5' RACE reads again in MiXCR, with one record for every CDR3 protein. This sample has 95,000 to 150,000 distinct CDR3 sequences, with nearly 7.5% found just once. Sequenced material: CD4+ T cells sorted from PBMCs, taken less than 11 days after the first yellow fever vaccination. The receptor set was obtained from a man between 18 and 35 years old who received the YFV17D yellow fever vaccine.

This clonotype was observed at least ten times. The J gene is TRBJ2-7, the V gene TRBV20-1; a possible D gene is TRBD1 (6 bases). Trimming pared 1 base from V and 4 bases from J, leaving 8 bases between. CDR3 length: 12 amino acids. CDR1 is DFQATT and CDR2 is SNEGSKA in the germline V gene (reference sequence). The CDR3 nucleotides read TGCAGTGCTAGAGGGGGGCCATACGAGCAGTACGTC. Its protein is CSARGGPYEQYV.

This clonotype was seen many times. The V and J genes are TRBV19 and TRBJ2-1, with 11 bases that match TRBD1. This CDR3 is 15 amino acids long. Germline CDR1 and CDR2: LNHDA and SQIVND (reference sequence). V was clipped by 6 bases and J by 7 bases; unmatched bases: 8. The CDR3 region is CASRSGQGAGNEQFF. CDR3 bases: TGTGCCAGTAGATCCGGACAGGGGGCTGGGAATGAGCAGTTCTTC.

The V call is TRBV2, the J call TRBJ2-3, with 14 bases fitting TRBD2. CDR3 size: 17 residues. CDR1 and CDR2 (germline): SNHLY, FYNNEI. J lost 7 bases, V lost 5 bases, and 11 bases had no gene match. CDR3 protein: CASSYAGTSGGSNTQYF. The CDR3 DNA is TGTGCCAGCAGTTACGCCGGGACTAGCGGGGGATCAAATACGCAGTATTTT.

In this sample, this clonotype turned up many times. The rearrangement links TRBV27 to TRBJ2-1; 11 bases are a match to TRBD2. The CDR3 is 16 amino acids. The J segment lost 0 bases and the V segment lost 5 bases, leaving 3 bases of the junction unmatched. In germline, CDR1 is MNHEY, CDR2 SMNVEV (reference sequence). The CDR3 sequence is CASSTTSGSSYNEQFF. Here the CDR3 DNA reads TGTGCCAGCAGTACCACTAGCGGGAGCTCCTACAATGAGCAGTTCTTC.

This clonotype was counted at least ten times. The gene calls are TRBV5-1 and TRBJ2-2; 10 bases are a match to TRBD1. In germline, CDR1 is SGHRS, CDR2 YFSETQ. After removal of 4 bases from V and 4 bases from J, the junction contained 4 bases not matched to a gene. CDR3 length: 15 amino acids. This chain's CDR3 is CASSPDRGSTGELFF. The CDR3 DNA reads TGCGCCAGCAGCCCGGACAGGGGGTCCACCGGGGAGCTGTTTTTT.

V gene TRBV4-3 combines with J gene TRBJ2-3; D possibly corresponds to TRBD2 (6 bases). CDR1 is LGHNA and CDR2 is YSLEER in the germline V gene. Between the trimmed V and J ends, which lost 5 bases and 2 bases, there was a span of 14 bases. CDR3 length: 15 amino acids. The DNA for the CDR3 is TGCGCCAGCAGCTCCGGTCGGGGGTACACAGATACGCAGTATTTT. This translates into CASSSGRGYTDTQYF.

Ten or more counts support this clonotype. The chain uses TRBV7-9 and TRBJ2-7, with TRBD1 as a possible D gene (6 bases). CDR3 length equals 13 residues. The V gene's germline CDR1 is SEHNR and CDR2 FQNEAQ (reference sequence). The CDR3 DNA sequence: TGTTCACTCCGGGACAACTCCTCCTACGAGCAGTACGTC. It translates to CSLRDNSSYEQYV.

Ten or more counts support this clonotype. V is TRBV29-1 and J is TRBJ2-3; the D gene is possibly TRBD2 (5 bases). The CDR3 sequence is 15 residues long. The germline CDR1 and CDR2 sequences are SQVTM and ANQGSEA. V lost 4 bases and J lost 0, with 14 bases in between. The DNA for the CDR3 is TGCAGCGTTGGTGGTAGCGAACTTAGCACAGATACGCAGTATTTT. Translating it yields CSVGGSELSTDTQYF.

This clonotype was observed a few times. V and J are TRBV6-5 and TRBJ2-3, with D maybe TRBD2 (7 bases). V lost 2 bases and J lost 3, with 21 bases in between. Per germline, CDR1 MNHEY and CDR2 SVGAGI. This CDR3 is 18 amino acids long. The CDR3 DNA reads TGTGCCAGCAGTTACCGGTCCCGCGGGGCGGGGGCTACAGATACGCAGTATTTT. Translating it yields CASSYRSRGAGATDTQYF.

This clonotype was found many times. The J gene is TRBJ1-5, the V gene TRBV20-1; 11 bases line up with TRBD1. The J segment lost 3 bases and the V segment lost 1 base, leaving 8 bases of the junction unmatched. Per the germline V gene, CDR1 is DFQATT and CDR2 is SNEGSKA (reference sequence). The CDR3 runs 17 residues. The CDR3 DNA follows: TGCAGTGCTAGAGGGGGACAGGGGGTCGCACTCAATCAGCCCCAGCATTTT. This sequence encodes CSARGGQGVALNQPQHF.

This clonotype was observed many times. The V and J genes are TRBV4-1 and TRBJ1-4; no firm D call. CDR3 length equals 15 residues. V was shortened by 5 bases and J by 0 bases, with 10 bases between the two germline ends. CDR1 and CDR2 from the germline V gene are MGHRA and YSYEKL. The CDR3 protein is CASSAAGATNEKLFF. CDR3 bases: TGCGCCAGCAGCGCCGCGGGAGCAACTAATGAAAAACTGTTTTTT.

This clonotype was seen at least ten times. J is TRBJ2-5 and V is TRBV10-3; the D is unclear. The germline V and J ends were trimmed by 3 bases and 1 base, with 18 bases remaining between them. CDR3 length: 17 amino acids. Per germline, CDR1 ENHRY and CDR2 SYGVKD. This CDR3 is CAISDPTLRNTQETQYF. CDR3 nucleotide sequence: TGTGCCATCAGTGACCCCACCTTGAGGAATACCCAAGAGACCCAGTACTTC.

The table lists this clonotype with many counts. The rearrangement links TRBV7-8 to TRBJ1-2; 7 bases match TRBD1. Per germline, CDR1 SGHVS and CDR2 FQNEAQ. The CDR3 is made up of 15 amino acids. V dropped 0 bases and J dropped 4; count of bases not matched to a gene: 5. The chain's CDR3 is CASSLASGGGYGYTF. CDR3 coding DNA: TGTGCCAGCAGCTTAGCCTCAGGGGGTGGCTATGGCTACACCTTC.

Ten or more counts support this clonotype. The chain is built from TRBV6-6 and TRBJ1-3; D unresolved. V was pared by 6 bases and J by 4 bases, with 10 bases between. The CDR3 runs 13 residues. Germline-derived CDR1 and CDR2 are MNHNY and SVGAGI (reference sequence). The chain's CDR3 is CASRGSSGNTIYF. The CDR3 DNA sequence: TGTGCCAGCAGGGGGTCCTCCGGAAACACCATATATTTT.

This clonotype occurred a few times. J is TRBJ2-6 and V is TRBV7-9, with TRBD1 identical over 8 bases. The V gene end was trimmed by 1 base and the J gene end by 7 bases; junction bases not matched to a gene: 9. CDR1 SEHNR and CDR2 FQNEAQ come from the germline V gene (reference sequence). The CDR3 has 17 amino acids. For the CDR3, the DNA is TGTGCCAGCAGCTTAGGGGGGACAGGCATGGTAGCCAACGTCCTGACTTTC. Its protein is CASSLGGTGMVANVLTF.

This clonotype was counted many times. The chain has TRBV7-7 and TRBJ2-2; TRBD2 matches at 10 bases. V lost 5 bases to trimming and J lost 1 base; unmatched junction nucleotides: 10. The CDR3 is 18 amino acids. Germline V gene lookup returns CDR1 SSHAT and CDR2 FNYEAQ (reference sequence). The CDR3 loop is CASSPILAGELNTGELFF. In nucleotides, the CDR3 is TGTGCCAGCAGCCCAATCCTAGCGGGGGAACTGAACACCGGGGAGCTGTTTTTT.

In this sample, this clonotype turned up many times. This sequence joins TRBV7-3 and TRBJ2-3; D is perhaps TRBD2 (6 bases). This CDR3 spans 15 amino acids. V dropped 5 bases and J dropped 1 base, with 13 bases sitting between them. Germline assignment: CDR1 SGHTA and CDR2 FQGTGA. Written as DNA, the CDR3 is TGTGCCAGCAGCCTCCGTTCGGGGGGCACAGATACGCAGTATTTT. Translation gives CASSLRSGGTDTQYF.

This clonotype was counted ten times or more. The V gene is TRBV20-1, the J gene TRBJ1-5; no definite D call. The CDR3 extends over 12 amino acids. Germline V lookup: CDR1 DFQATT, CDR2 SNEGSKA (reference sequence). V lost 5 bases to trimming and J lost 8 bases, with 13 bases between them. DNA for the CDR3: TGCAGTGCTGGTTATAAGGGAGAGCCCCAGCATTTT. This gives the protein CSAGYKGEPQHF.

This clonotype showed up many times. The V gene is TRBV18, the J gene TRBJ2-6; the D gene is possibly TRBD1 (5 bases). This CDR3 has 17 amino acids. V shed 2 bases and J shed 0 bases, with 11 bases lying between them. The germline V gene has CDR1 KGHSH and CDR2 LQKENI. The CDR3 region has the DNA TGTGCCAGCTCACCAGGGCAGGGAAGCTCTGGGGCCAACGTCCTGACTTTC. It yields the protein CASSPGQGSSGANVLTF.

This clonotype was observed many times. The chain carries TRBV7-2 and TRBJ1-5; D is uncertain. CDR1 and CDR2 from the germline V gene are SGHTA and FQGNSA. V was trimmed by 8 bases and J by 5 bases, leaving 10 bases between them. This CDR3 is built from 12 residues. This CDR3 is CASSLFDQPQHF. In nucleotides, the CDR3 is TGTGCCAGCTCACTTTTTGATCAGCCCCAGCATTTT.